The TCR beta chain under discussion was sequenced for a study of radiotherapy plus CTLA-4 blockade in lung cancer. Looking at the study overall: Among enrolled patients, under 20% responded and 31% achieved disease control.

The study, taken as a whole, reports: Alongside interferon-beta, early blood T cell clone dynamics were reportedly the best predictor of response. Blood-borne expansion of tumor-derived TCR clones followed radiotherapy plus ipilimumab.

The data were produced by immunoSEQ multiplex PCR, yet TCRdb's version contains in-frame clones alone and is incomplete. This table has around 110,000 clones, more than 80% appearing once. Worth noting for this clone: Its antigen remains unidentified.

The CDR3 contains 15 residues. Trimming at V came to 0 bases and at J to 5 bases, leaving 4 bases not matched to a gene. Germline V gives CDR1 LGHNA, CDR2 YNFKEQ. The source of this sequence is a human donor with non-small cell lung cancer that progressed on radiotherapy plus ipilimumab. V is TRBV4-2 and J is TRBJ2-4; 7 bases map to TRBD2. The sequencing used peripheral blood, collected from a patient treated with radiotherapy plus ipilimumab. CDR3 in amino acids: CASSQDSSGQNIQYF. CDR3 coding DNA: TGTGCCAGCAGCCAAGATTCTAGCGGACAAAACATTCAGTACTTC.